These 2 T cell receptor beta chains share one sample of origin, sequenced in a study of T-cell memory formation after mild COVID-19. One entry per CDR3 protein results from TCRdb running MiXCR on the 5' RACE reads. Of just over 200,000 distinct CDR3 sequences in the sample, just over 9.5% were seen once. Sequencing was performed on PBMCs or a T cell subset sorted from them (not recorded which). The source of these receptors is a man between 18 and 29 years old who had mild COVID-19 (a few samples of this study predate the infection). Cell type and time point are not known.

This clonotype was seen ten or more times. The V and J genes are TRBV4-2 and TRBJ1-1, with D hard to call. V was pared by 6 bases and J by 3 bases, with 17 bases between. Germline CDR1 and CDR2: LGHNA and YNFKEQ. This CDR3 spans 15 amino acids. CDR3: CASRRREGGDTEAFF. The CDR3 DNA is TGTGCCAGCAGACGGCGAGAAGGCGGGGACACTGAAGCTTTCTTT.

This clonotype was observed a few times. The chain uses TRBV20-1 and TRBJ1-1, with D hard to call. The CDR3 has 12 amino acids. Germline V gene lookup returns CDR1 DFQATT and CDR2 SNEGSKA (reference sequence). Deletions cut 8 bases from V and 1 base from J, with 11 bases between. CDR3 sequence (DNA): TGCAGTACACAGCAACCGAACACTGAAGCTTTCTTT. Translating it yields CSTQQPNTEAFF.